The 20 T cell receptor beta chains below come from one sample, sequenced in a study of blood T cell repertoires in COVID-19. The table came from immunoSEQ multiplex PCR; TCRdb's copy has only in-frame clones and leaves some out. The table has 100,000 or so clones, around 75% seen once. The sample consisted of peripheral blood. These receptors were collected from a human donor in a cohort sampled during active COVID-19.

The chain combines TRBV5-1 with TRBJ2-5; D perhaps matches TRBD1 (6 bases). Trimming cost V 4 bases and J 5 bases, with 15 bases left between them. Germline CDR1 reads SGHRS; CDR2 reads YFSETQ. The CDR3 spans 14 residues. CDR3 loop: CASSPAGVGETQYF. DNA of the CDR3: TGCGCCAGCAGCCCAGCAGGGGTGGGGGAGACCCAGTACTTC.

The rearrangement links TRBV24-1 to TRBJ2-1; TRBD1 matches at 7 bases. CDR1 is KGHDR, CDR2 SFDVKD, per germline. This CDR3 is 11 amino acids long. J lost 5 bases, V lost 10 bases, and 1 base had no gene match. The CDR3 DNA reads as TGTGCCACGGGACAGCACAATGAGCAGTTCTTC. Protein: CATGQHNEQFF.

The chain carries TRBV19 and TRBJ2-4; 9 nucleotides agree with TRBD1. The germline CDR1 and CDR2 sequences are LNHDA and SQIVND (reference sequence). V was pared by 7 bases and J by 9 bases, with 16 bases of the junction left unmatched. The length of the CDR3 is 16 residues. CDR3: CASKSPGGQGIGIQYF. The CDR3 bases are TGTGCCAGTAAATCCCCAGGTGGACAGGGGATCGGCATTCAGTACTTC.

This clone was detected a few times. The rearrangement links TRBV28 to TRBJ2-7; D is uncertain. This CDR3 spans 11 amino acids. V shed 3 bases and J shed 2 bases, with 2 bases lying between them. CDR1 is MDHEN, CDR2 SYDVKM, per germline. Here the CDR3 reads CASSFTYEQYF. The DNA of the CDR3 is TGTGCCAGCAGTTTTACCTACGAGCAGTACTTC.

The chain recombines TRBV11-1 with TRBJ2-5; TRBD2 might be the D (6 bases). This CDR3 comprises 14 residues. CDR1 SGHAT and CDR2 FQDESV come from the germline V gene (reference sequence). Trimming pared 4 bases from V and 3 bases from J, leaving 12 bases between. The CDR3 reads CASSSPTREETQYF. DNA for the CDR3: TGTGCCAGCAGCTCACCGACTAGGGAAGAGACCCAGTACTTC. Complete variable domain (other parts from reference TRBV11-1 and TRBJ2-5): EAEVAQSPRYKITEKSQAVAFWCDPISGHATLYWYRQILGQGPELLVQFQDESVVDDSQLPKDRFSAERLKGVDSTLKIQPAELGDSAMYLCASSSPTREETQYFGPGTRLLVL.

This clone was picked up a small number of times. The V and J genes are TRBV25-1 and TRBJ1-6; no clear D gene. V lost 1 base, J lost 8 bases, and 12 bases lay in between. CDR1 is MGHDK and CDR2 is SYGVNS in the germline V gene. The CDR3 has 15 amino acids. Here the CDR3 reads CASSESLGEDSPLHF. CDR3 sequence (DNA): TGTGCCAGCAGTGAATCCCTCGGAGAGGATTCACCCCTCCACTTT.

The chain links TRBV7-2 to TRBJ2-4; 15 bases line up with TRBD2. The germline V gene has CDR1 SGHTA and CDR2 FQGNSA. CDR3 length: 22 amino acids. The V gene end was trimmed by 0 bases and the J gene end by 1 base; junction bases not matched to a gene: 13. The CDR3 loop reads CASSLAATLGLAGGGAKNIQYF. The CDR3, as DNA: TGTGCCAGCAGCTTAGCTGCAACCCTGGGACTAGCGGGAGGAGGGGCCAAAAACATTCAGTACTTC.

The genes are TRBV9 and TRBJ2-4; TRBD2 aligns across 7 bases. The CDR3 has 12 amino acids. Germline V gene sequence: CDR1 SGDLS, CDR2 YYNGEE. The V and J ends lost 1 base and 9 bases, in that order; junction bases with no gene match: 1. The CDR3 protein is CASSVSGGIQYF. The CDR3 nucleotides are TGTGCCAGCAGCGTATCGGGGGGCATTCAGTACTTC.

V gene TRBV12-5 combines with J gene TRBJ1-1, with D uncertain. CDR3 size: 13 residues. Trimming pared 0 bases from V and 7 bases from J, leaving 9 bases between. Germline lookup yields CDR1 LGHNT and CDR2 FRNRAP. This CDR3 reads CASGLVGQYEAFF. The CDR3 DNA is TGTGCTAGTGGTTTGGTTGGGCAGTATGAAGCTTTCTTT. Filled out from reference TRBV12-5 and TRBJ1-1, the complete variable domain reads DARVTQTPRHKVTEMGQEVTMRCQPILGHNTVFWYRQTMMQGLELLAYFRNRAPLDDSGMPKDRFSAEMPDATLATLKIQPSEPRDSAVYFCASGLVGQYEAFFGQGTRLTVV.

This chain links TRBV4-2 with TRBJ2-3; D possibly corresponds to TRBD1 (5 bases). The CDR3 length is 11 residues. V shed 0 bases and J shed 11 bases, with 6 bases lying between them. CDR1 and CDR2 (germline): LGHNA, YNFKEQ. The CDR3 sequence: CASSQDDRQYF. CDR3 sequence (DNA): TGTGCCAGCAGCCAAGACGACAGGCAGTATTTT.

CDR3 loop: CAASGTSASYEQYF. The CDR3 coding sequence is TGTGCCGCCTCCGGGACTAGCGCCTCCTACGAGCAGTACTTC. V gene TRBV10-3 combines with J gene TRBJ2-7; 10 bases match TRBD2. Germline lookup yields CDR1 ENHRY and CDR2 SYGVKD. V gave up 11 bases and J gave up 0 bases; unmatched junction bases: 7. The CDR3 spans 14 residues.

This chain joins TRBV19 and TRBJ1-5, with 7 bases matching TRBD1. The CDR3 is made up of 13 amino acids. CDR1 LNHDA and CDR2 SQIVND come from the germline V gene (reference sequence). Trimming took 5 bases from V and 5 from J; bases not matched to a gene: 3. The CDR3 bases are TGTGCCAGTAGTTCCAGGGGGTATCAGCCCCAGCATTTT. Encoded protein: CASSSRGYQPQHF. The full variable domain, its missing parts supplied by reference TRBV19 and TRBJ1-5, is DGGITQSPKYLFRKEGQNVTLSCEQNLNHDAMYWYRQDPGQGLRLIYYSQIVNDFQKGDIAEGYSVSREKKESFPLTVTSAQKNPTAFYLCASSSRGYQPQHFGDGTRLSIL.

The V call is TRBV7-8, the J call TRBJ1-5; D gene ambiguous. This CDR3 is built from 14 residues. V lost 0 bases and J lost 5, with 8 bases in between. CDR1 is SGHVS and CDR2 is FQNEAQ in the germline V gene. CDR3 bases: TGTGCCAGCAGCTTAGCGGGCAGAGATCAGCCCCAGCATTTT. Its protein product is CASSLAGRDQPQHF.

This chain uses TRBV2 with TRBJ2-7, with 8 bases aligning to TRBD1. V lost 10 bases, J lost 3 bases, and 5 bases stayed unmatched. CDR1 is SNHLY, CDR2 FYNNEI, per germline. The CDR3 is 12 residues long. In DNA form, the CDR3 reads TGTGCCACCTCCGGACAGGGCTACGAGCAGTACTTC. Translated: CATSGQGYEQYF. Looking up the rest from reference TRBV2 and TRBJ2-7 gives the full variable domain: EPEVTQTPSHQVTQMGQEVILRCVPISNHLYFYWYRQILGQKVEFLVSFYNNEISEKSEIFDDQFSVERPDGSNFTLKIRSTKLEDSAMYFCATSGQGYEQYFGPGTRLTVT.

The gene calls are TRBV6-2 or TRBV6-3 and TRBJ2-4; D uncertain. Germline V gene sequence: CDR1 MNHEY, CDR2 SVGEGT. V gave up 6 bases and J gave up 7 bases, with 16 bases separating them. The CDR3 extends over 14 amino acids. CDR3 nucleotide sequence: TGTGCCAGCAGCCGCTCGGCCGCGGAGAACATTCAGTACTTC. Residues: CASSRSAAENIQYF.

This clone has just one count. The chain joins TRBV27 to TRBJ2-3; 14 positions agree with TRBD2. Germline V gene data show CDR1 as MNHEY and CDR2 as SMNVEV (reference sequence). V was clipped by 5 bases and J by 6 bases; unmatched bases: 7. The CDR3 sequence is 16 residues long. The CDR3, as DNA: TGTGCCAGCAGTCCCTGGGGACTAGCGGGAGTCGATACGCAGTATTTT. Residues: CASSPWGLAGVDTQYF.

The chain recombines TRBV4-2 with TRBJ2-3; 7 bases agree with TRBD2. Germline V gives CDR1 LGHNA, CDR2 YNFKEQ. The CDR3 covers 17 residues. The V and J ends lost 4 bases and 1 base, in that order; junction bases with no gene match: 11. DNA of the CDR3: TGTGCCAGCAGCCGGGGCGGGAGTGTTTTTGGCACAGATACGCAGTATTTT. This sequence encodes CASSRGGSVFGTDTQYF.

V usage is TRBV20-1 and J usage is TRBJ2-3, with D uncertain. Germline V gene data show CDR1 as DFQATT and CDR2 as SNEGSKA (reference sequence). This CDR3 region has 11 residues. Trimming removed 5 bases at V and 6 bases at J, with 9 bases between. The CDR3 reads CSAPKLDTQYF. The CDR3 DNA follows: TGCAGTGCTCCTAAGCTGGATACGCAGTATTTT.

This clone came up once. The rearrangement links TRBV19 to TRBJ1-1; 7 bases are shared with TRBD1. V dropped 3 bases and J dropped 0; count of bases not matched to a gene: 7. The CDR3 is 16 amino acids. The germline CDR1 and CDR2 sequences are LNHDA and SQIVND (reference sequence). As DNA, the CDR3 is TGTGCCAGTAGTATTCGACAGGGTAACATGAACACTGAAGCTTTCTTT. The encoded protein is CASSIRQGNMNTEAFF.

The chain carries TRBV28 and TRBJ2-7; tentatively, D is TRBD2 (7 bases). Germline lookup yields CDR1 MDHEN and CDR2 SYDVKM. V was trimmed by 1 base and J by 6 bases, leaving 16 bases between them. The CDR3 is 15 amino acids. CDR3 sequence reads: CASSLFRGEGGEQYF. The CDR3 region has the DNA TGTGCCAGCAGTTTATTCCGCGGGGAGGGGGGCGAGCAGTACTTC.